These 29 T cell receptor beta chains share one sample of origin, sequenced in a study of cytomegalovirus exposure and HLA in healthy donors. It was with 60 Vbeta and 13 Jbeta primers that the PCR ran. The method was immunoSEQ multiplex PCR; TCRdb's version includes in-frame clones alone and lacks a portion of them. The table shows 150,000 or so clones, with 82% occurring only once. The specimen was PBMCs. The receptor source for this set is a male donor in good health and CMV-seronegative.

Details on this clone: One end of the junction is discordant with germline, which a read error may explain. V usage is TRBV7-9 and J usage is TRBJ2-4; 9 nucleotides match TRBD1. The germline gives CDR1 SEHNR, CDR2 FQNEAQ (reference sequence). The CDR3 runs to 16 residues. The CDR3 nucleotides are TGTTCCAGCAGCCATCGACAGGGGGATGGCAAAAACATTCAGTACTTC. Amino acids: CSSSHRQGDGKNIQYF. Looking up the rest from reference TRBV7-9 and TRBJ2-4 gives the full variable domain: DTGVSQNPRHKITKRGQNVTFRCDPISEHNRLYWYRQTLGQGPEFLTYFQNEAQLEKSRLLSDRFSAERPKGSFSTLEIQRTEQGDSAMYLCSSSHRQGDGKNIQYFGAGTRLSVL.

The chain combines TRBV6-5 with TRBJ1-2; perhaps TRBD1 as D (5 bases). V lost 2 bases to trimming and J lost 1 base, with 11 bases between them. CDR1 is MNHEY and CDR2 is SVGAGI in the germline V gene. This CDR3 comprises 15 residues. The CDR3 region has the DNA TGTGCCAGCAGTTACGGGGCCACGGGTAACTATGGCTACACCTTC. The encoded protein is CASSYGATGNYGYTF.

The chain has TRBV19 and TRBJ2-7; tentatively, D is TRBD1 (6 bases). This CDR3 region has 14 residues. The V end lost 7 bases, the J end lost 2 bases, and 15 bases lay between the germline ends. Germline CDR1 is LNHDA and CDR2 is SQIVND (reference sequence). CDR3 nucleotide sequence: TGTGCCAGTAACCCCGGACAGCCTACCTACGAGCAGTACTTC. This translates into CASNPGQPTYEQYF. The full variable domain, completed using reference TRBV19 and TRBJ2-7, is DGGITQSPKYLFRKEGQNVTLSCEQNLNHDAMYWYRQDPGQGLRLIYYSQIVNDFQKGDIAEGYSVSREKKESFPLTVTSAQKNPTAFYLCASNPGQPTYEQYFGPGTRLTVT.

The rearrangement joins TRBV5-1 to TRBJ2-7; D may be TRBD1 (5 bases). This CDR3 contains 13 residues. V shed 4 bases and J shed 3 bases, with 11 bases lying between them. The germline V gene has CDR1 SGHRS and CDR2 YFSETQ. The CDR3 loop is CASSIDRDYEQYF. As DNA, the CDR3 is TGCGCCAGCAGCATCGACAGAGACTACGAGCAGTACTTC.

CDR3 sequence (DNA): TGCGCCAGCAGCCAAGCTGAACGGGGAGGGTACGAGCAGTACTTC. This codes for CASSQAERGGYEQYF. The chain carries TRBV4-3 and TRBJ2-7; TRBD2 matches 7 bases. The germline V gene encodes CDR1 LGHNA and CDR2 YSLEER. The length of the CDR3 is 15 residues. V gave up 1 base and J gave up 4 bases; unmatched junction bases: 7.

V gene TRBV5-1 combines with J gene TRBJ1-1; TRBD1 matches 7 bases. CDR3 size: 14 residues. V lost 5 bases to trimming and J lost 3 bases; unmatched junction nucleotides: 7. Germline-derived CDR1 and CDR2 are SGHRS and YFSETQ. CDR3 loop: CASSPGQRDTEAFF. The DNA of the CDR3 is TGCGCCAGCAGTCCGGGACAGCGAGACACTGAAGCTTTCTTT. The full variable domain, its missing parts supplied by reference TRBV5-1 and TRBJ1-1, is KAGVTQTPRYLIKTRGQQVTLSCSPISGHRSVSWYQQTPGQGLQFLFEYFSETQRNKGNFPGRFSGRQFSNSRSEMNVSTLELGDSALYLCASSPGQRDTEAFFGQGTRLTVV.

This rearrangement joins TRBV7-9 to TRBJ2-7; D possibly corresponds to TRBD1 (5 bases). The CDR3 spans 15 residues. CDR1 is SEHNR and CDR2 is FQNEAQ in the germline V gene (reference sequence). V was trimmed by 1 base and J by 2 bases, leaving 12 bases between them. CDR3 in amino acids: CASSLDRLFTYEQYF. CDR3 coding DNA: TGTGCCAGCAGCTTAGACAGGCTTTTCACCTACGAGCAGTACTTC.

The chain uses TRBV4-1 and TRBJ2-7; maybe TRBD1 (7 bases). This CDR3 region has 16 residues. Germline-derived CDR1 and CDR2 are MGHRA and YSYEKL. Trimming removed 3 bases from V and 2 bases from J, with 17 bases in between. The CDR3 DNA reads as TGCGCCAGCAGCCACGGACAGGCGGGAACGCCCTACGAGCAGTACTTC. Encoded protein: CASSHGQAGTPYEQYF.

This clone appeared a single time. The chain is built from TRBV7-8 and TRBJ2-5, with TRBD1 identical over 8 bases. CDR3 length: 15 residues. The trim removed 2 bases at V and 1 base at J, leaving 3 bases unmatched. Germline CDR1 and CDR2: SGHVS and FQNEAQ. CDR3 region: CASSLWTGSQETQYF. In DNA form, the CDR3 reads TGTGCCAGCAGCTTATGGACAGGGAGCCAAGAGACCCAGTACTTC.

V gene TRBV7-2 combines with J gene TRBJ2-7; the match to TRBD1 covers 8 bases. The CDR3 runs to 14 residues. V was pared by 0 bases and J by 4 bases, with 2 bases of the junction left unmatched. Germline V gene data show CDR1 as SGHTA and CDR2 as FQGNSA. The CDR3 loop reads CASSLATGEYEQYF. The CDR3 bases are TGTGCCAGCAGCTTAGCGACAGGGGAGTACGAGCAGTACTTC.

The chain employs TRBV28 and TRBJ1-5; D call uncertain. This CDR3 has 14 residues. Trimming took 4 bases from V and 10 from J, leaving 17 bases between them. The germline CDR1 and CDR2 sequences are MDHEN and SYDVKM. The CDR3 region is CASSSSDGSGPQHF. The CDR3 coding sequence is TGTGCCAGCAGTTCCTCTGACGGGTCGGGACCCCAGCATTTT.

The chain carries TRBV27 and TRBJ1-2, with TRBD1 matching over 8 bases. With 6 bases clipped from V and 4 bases from J, the junction kept 13 bases outside the gene matches. The length of the CDR3 is 16 residues. Germline V lookup: CDR1 MNHEY, CDR2 SMNVEV (reference sequence). The CDR3 reads CASSPGGSGGFYGYTF. The CDR3, as DNA: TGTGCCAGCAGCCCCGGCGGGTCAGGGGGCTTCTATGGCTACACCTTC.

The V gene is TRBV11-3, the J gene TRBJ2-3, with TRBD2 identical over 7 bases. The CDR3 length is 15 residues. After removal of 5 bases from V and 0 bases from J, the junction contained 5 bases not matched to a gene. CDR1 and CDR2 (germline): SGHNT, YENEEA. The CDR3 loop reads CASSHSGASTDTQYF. The CDR3 DNA sequence: TGTGCCAGCAGCCACAGCGGGGCCAGCACAGATACGCAGTATTTT. Based on the CDR3 plus reference TRBV11-3 and TRBJ2-3, the full variable domain is EAGVVQSPRYKIIEKKQPVAFWCNPISGHNTLYWYLQNLGQGPELLIRYENEEAVDDSQLPKDRFSAERLKGVDSTLKIQPAELGDSAVYLCASSHSGASTDTQYFGPGTRLTVL.

The chain links TRBV7-6 to TRBJ1-4, with TRBD1 matching 11 bases. The CDR3 covers 14 residues. The J segment lost 8 bases and the V segment lost 3 bases, leaving 2 bases of the junction unmatched. The V gene's germline CDR1 is SGHVS and CDR2 FNYEAQ. This chain's CDR3 is CASSLDRGQEKLFF. In DNA form, the CDR3 reads TGTGCCAGCAGCTTGGACAGGGGGCAGGAAAAACTGTTTTTT.

J is TRBJ2-1 and V is TRBV7-3; 9 nucleotides line up with TRBD2. CDR3 length equals 16 residues. V gave up 3 bases and J gave up 0 bases; unmatched junction bases: 3. CDR1 and CDR2 from the germline V gene are SGHTA and FQGTGA. The CDR3 region is CASSFSGGSSYNEQFF. CDR3 DNA: TGTGCCAGCAGCTTTAGCGGGGGTAGCTCCTACAATGAGCAGTTCTTC. Full variable domain (outside the CDR3, taken from reference TRBV7-3 and TRBJ2-1): GAGVSQTPSNKVTEKGKYVELRCDPISGHTALYWYRQSLGQGPEFLIYFQGTGAADDSGLPNDRFFAVRPEGSVSTLKIQRTERGDSAVYLCASSFSGGSSYNEQFFGPGTRLTVL.

This rearrangement joins TRBV5-1 to TRBJ2-7; TRBD2 matches at 9 bases. The CDR3 sequence is 18 residues long. From germline, CDR1 is SGHRS and CDR2 YFSETQ. The V segment lost 0 bases and the J segment 1 base; nucleotides outside the gene matches: 11. CDR3 bases: TGCGCCAGCAGCTTGGGACTAGCGGAGGGAACTGGATCCTACGAGCAGTACTTC. It yields the protein CASSLGLAEGTGSYEQYF.

The J gene is TRBJ2-7, the V gene TRBV28; 13 nucleotides align to TRBD2. The germline CDR1 and CDR2 sequences are MDHEN and SYDVKM. V lost 6 bases, J lost 2 bases, and 7 bases stayed unmatched. The CDR3 has 16 residues. This CDR3 is CASRIGTSGIPYEQYF. DNA of the CDR3: TGTGCCAGCAGAATAGGGACTAGCGGGATCCCCTACGAGCAGTACTTC. The full variable domain, its missing parts supplied by reference TRBV28 and TRBJ2-7, is DVKVTQSSRYLVKRTGEKVFLECVQDMDHENMFWYRQDPGLGLRLIYFSYDVKMKEKGDIPEGYSVSREKKERFSLILESASTNQTSMYLCASRIGTSGIPYEQYFGPGTRLTVT.

This chain connects TRBV5-1 to TRBJ2-3; 9 positions match TRBD1. Germline CDR1 and CDR2: SGHRS and YFSETQ. The ends lost 4 bases at V and 4 bases at J; junction bases unmatched: 4. The CDR3 length is 14 residues. The CDR3 DNA reads TGCGCCAGCAGCGCTACAGGGGGCGCAGATACGCAGTATTTT. Amino acids: CASSATGGADTQYF.

This chain links TRBV25-1 with TRBJ1-2, with 9 bases matching TRBD1. The CDR3 is 15 residues long. Germline values: CDR1 MGHDK, CDR2 SYGVNS. V shed 4 bases, J shed 2 bases, and the junction held 5 bases outside the gene matches. The CDR3 protein is CASSGGQGLNYGYTF. The CDR3 DNA sequence: TGTGCCAGCAGTGGGGGACAGGGCCTAAACTATGGCTACACCTTC.

The chain is built from TRBV9 and TRBJ2-5; tentative D call: TRBD1 (5 bases). V gave up 1 base and J gave up 4 bases, with 8 bases separating them. Germline V CDR1 and CDR2: SGDLS, YYNGEE. The CDR3 runs 13 residues. CDR3 DNA sequence: TGTGCCAGCAGCGTAAGGGGCCCAGAGACCCAGTACTTC. This translates into CASSVRGPETQYF.

This clone came up once. The chain combines TRBV9 with TRBJ2-7; TRBD1 matches 9 bases. This CDR3 spans 16 amino acids. CDR1 is SGDLS and CDR2 is YYNGEE in the germline V gene. V dropped 3 bases and J dropped 0; count of bases not matched to a gene: 7. CDR3: CASSEQGAVGSYEQYF. CDR3 in DNA: TGTGCCAGCAGCGAACAGGGGGCGGTTGGCTCCTACGAGCAGTACTTC.

The chain has TRBV18 and TRBJ2-7; possible D gene TRBD1, 7 bases. Trimming left V 0 bases short and J 1 base short, with 10 bases between. Germline CDR1 and CDR2: KGHSH and LQKENI. The CDR3 covers 15 residues. Here the CDR3 reads CASSPPRGTSYEQYF. CDR3 DNA: TGTGCCAGCTCACCACCCAGGGGGACTTCCTACGAGCAGTACTTC.

The chain recombines TRBV7-7 with TRBJ2-5, with 12 bases that match TRBD1. The germline CDR1 and CDR2 sequences are SSHAT and FNYEAQ (reference sequence). There are 17 residues in the CDR3. The V and J ends lost 1 base and 5 bases, in that order; junction bases with no gene match: 8. CDR3 sequence reads: CASSLGPGQGAGETQYF. The DNA for the CDR3 is TGTGCCAGCAGCTTAGGACCGGGACAGGGGGCGGGGGAGACCCAGTACTTC.

This clone was seen only a few times. The V and J genes are TRBV9 and TRBJ1-3; perhaps TRBD1 as D (5 bases). V gave up 1 base and J gave up 0 bases, with 14 bases separating them. The CDR3 length is 17 residues. CDR1 and CDR2 (germline): SGDLS, YYNGEE. CDR3 amino acids: CASSVKGAGISGNTIYF. In DNA form, the CDR3 reads TGTGCCAGCAGCGTAAAAGGGGCGGGGATCTCTGGAAACACCATATATTTT.

The V and J genes are TRBV7-3 and TRBJ1-2, with D unclear. The germline V gene has CDR1 SGHTA and CDR2 FQGTGA. The V gene lost 5 bases and the J gene lost 7 bases, with 14 bases spanning the gap. The CDR3 loop spans 13 amino acids. The CDR3 protein is CASSPNTVSGYTF. In nucleotides, the CDR3 is TGTGCCAGCAGCCCTAATACCGTGAGTGGCTACACCTTC.

This rearrangement joins TRBV5-1 to TRBJ1-6; the D gene is possibly TRBD1 (6 bases). There are 15 residues in the CDR3. V was pared by 4 bases and J by 2 bases, with 10 bases between. The germline gives CDR1 SGHRS, CDR2 YFSETQ. CDR3 sequence reads: CASSGTGTYNSPLHF. CDR3 nucleotides: TGCGCCAGCAGCGGCACAGGGACCTATAATTCACCCCTCCACTTT.

The V and J genes are TRBV27 and TRBJ2-5; D call uncertain. The better agreement between TRBJ2-7 and the DNA end casts doubt on the J call. Germline V lookup: CDR1 MNHEY, CDR2 SMNVEV (reference sequence). The CDR3 is 12 amino acids. The CDR3 sequence is CASSGGTHEQYF. CDR3 coding DNA: TGTGCCAGCAGTGGCGGTACGCACGAGCAGTACTTC.

The chain uses TRBV9 and TRBJ1-2; 7 bases line up with TRBD1. Germline-derived CDR1 and CDR2 are SGDLS and YYNGEE. The CDR3 sequence is 15 residues long. The junction had 6 bases not matched to a gene; V was cut back by 4 bases and J by 0 bases. The CDR3 is CASSPRTGTNYGYTF. For the CDR3, the DNA is TGTGCCAGCAGCCCACGGACAGGAACTAACTATGGCTACACCTTC.

This clone appeared a few times. The chain joins TRBV7-2 to TRBJ1-5; no clear D. The germline V gene has CDR1 SGHTA and CDR2 FQGNSA. CDR3 length: 14 amino acids. V was clipped by 1 base and J by 3 bases, with 7 bases between them. The CDR3 reads CASSLGAVNQPQHF. CDR3 nucleotide sequence: TGTGCCAGCAGCTTAGGGGCAGTCAATCAGCCCCAGCATTTT.